This TCR beta chain originates from a study of blood T cell repertoires in COVID-19 (dated by TCRdb to 2019 to 2021). A note on the overall study: Samples from collaborators originated in the United States, Italy and Spain and spanned both the acute and convalescent phases of COVID-19. The material from the prospective study consisted of cDNA or gDNA derived from T cells, B-cell-depleted T cells, or PBMCs. Subjects who had been exposed to COVID-19, were actively infected with it, or had recovered from it provided the deeply sampled blood TCRbeta repertoires that made up the dataset. The repertoires were released in a freely available public database meant as a resource for research on the immune response to SARS-CoV-2. The samples were drawn from two sources: the first 160 participants of the ongoing ImmuneRACE study, and 950 to 1,500 subjects contributed by 6 global collaborators. A de-identified subject ID, COVID-19 status, age in years and sex were almost always included in the sample metadata. Where available, HLA class I and class II types were obtained from metadata supplied by the sample provider rather than from assay-based typing. Results and caveats for the whole study, not just this receptor: Clinical and demographic metadata were provided uncurated, with the amount varying by source and participant.

Comment on this clone: Its recognized antigen is unknown. Qualities for individual bases were not recorded, and no much larger clone is one base off.

A second Seattle source provided samples from volunteer blood donors who had recovered from COVID-19. Each collaborating institution followed its own protocols to collect whole blood in K2EDTA tubes. Collaborator samples were shipped for TCRbeta analysis as frozen whole blood, isolated PBMCs, or DNA extracted from either sample type. The immunoSEQ Assay, a bias-controlled multiplex PCR, was used to amplify TCRbeta CDR3 regions from genomic DNA. The original methods were these. Within the assay, amplification of reference gene primers was used to estimate how many nucleated cells each sample contained. To quantify the absolute abundance of each unique TCRbeta CDR3 rearrangement, sequence reads were collapsed and filtered. For each sample, productive Simpson clonality was calculated as the square root of Simpson's diversity index across productive rearrangements. The immuneACCESS repertoire file appears here via TCRdb, limited to in-frame rearrangements. These files lack a portion of the clones; in checked studies, under half of the deficit traces to unresolved V genes, and the cause of the others is not known. The V and J calls and clone size come from that table; D and trimming were worked out from the DNA. This sample gives 230,000 or so clones in total; approximately 92% of them show up just once. The ten largest clones add up to about 4.6% of the sample.

Trimming takes 5 bases from V and 5 bases from J, and the germline ends sit 13 bases apart. The CDR3 measures 13 amino acids from cysteine to phenylalanine. The sequence is cut down to CDR3 DNA, 39 bases in frame from base 1. Taken from the germline V gene, the CDR1 and CDR2 loops are SGHAT and FQNNGV. What was sequenced was peripheral blood. The rearrangement combines TRBV11-2 with TRBJ2-7; the best D guess is TRBD1, with 6 bases matching. The receptor was isolated from a woman aged 40 to 55 who had recovered from COVID-19. The nucleotide sequence is TGTGCCAGCAGCCGACTGCAGGGGAACGAGCAGTACTTC. Its translation is CASSRLQGNEQYF. The full variable domain, with segments outside the CDR3 supplied by the reference TRBV11-2 and TRBJ2-7 proteins, appears as EAGVAQSPRYKIIEKRQSVAFWCNPISGHATLYWYQQILGQGPKLLIQFQNNGVVDDSQLPKDRFSAERLKGVDSTLKIQPAKLEDSAVYLCASSRLQGNEQYFGPGTRLTVT.